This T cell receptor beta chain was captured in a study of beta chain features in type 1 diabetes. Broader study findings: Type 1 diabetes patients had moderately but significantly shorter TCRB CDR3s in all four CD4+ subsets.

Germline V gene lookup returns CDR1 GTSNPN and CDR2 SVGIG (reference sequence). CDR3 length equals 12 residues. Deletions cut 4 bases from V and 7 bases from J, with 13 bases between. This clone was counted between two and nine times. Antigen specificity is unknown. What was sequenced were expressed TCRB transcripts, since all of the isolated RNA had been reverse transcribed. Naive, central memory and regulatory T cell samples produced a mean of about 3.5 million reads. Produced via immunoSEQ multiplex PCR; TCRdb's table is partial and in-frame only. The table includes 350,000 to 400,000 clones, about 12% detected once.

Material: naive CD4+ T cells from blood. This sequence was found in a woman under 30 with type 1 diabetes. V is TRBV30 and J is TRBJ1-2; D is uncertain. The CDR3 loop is CAWKPPGPGYTF. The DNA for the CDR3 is TGTGCCTGGAAACCCCCCGGTCCTGGCTACACCTTC.